Below are 29 T cell receptor beta chains sequenced from a single sample in a study of identical twins. TCRdb itself ran the 5' RACE reads through MiXCR, one entry per CDR3 protein. The sample consists of some 250,000 distinct CDR3 sequences, around 6.5% of them appearing once. The same specimen was also included in a second study, on T cells expressing NK-cell markers.

The sequencing sample was made of CD8+ T cells sorted from blood. The source of these receptors is a woman between 18 and 29 years old in good health.

The V call is TRBV9, the J call TRBJ2-1; the D gene is possibly TRBD1 (5 bases). The CDR3 is made up of 17 amino acids. CDR1 and CDR2 from the germline V gene are SGDLS and YYNGEE. V dropped 0 bases and J dropped 6 bases, with 19 bases sitting between them. This CDR3 is CASSVGFLSKGINEQFF. CDR3 coding DNA: TGTGCCAGCAGCGTAGGGTTTCTGAGCAAGGGGATCAATGAGCAGTTCTTC.

This clonotype was seen repeatedly, ten times or more. The chain couples TRBV7-9 to TRBJ1-1; D is perhaps TRBD1 (6 bases). V was pared by 0 bases and J by 5 bases, with 13 bases between. Germline CDR1 reads SEHNR; CDR2 reads FQNEAQ (reference sequence). The CDR3 consists of 15 residues. CDR3 residues: CASSLAEGVGTEAFF. CDR3 coding DNA: TGTGCCAGCAGCTTAGCGGAGGGGGTGGGGACTGAAGCTTTCTTT. Full variable domain (remainder filled in from reference TRBV7-9 and TRBJ1-1): DTGVSQNPRHKITKRGQNVTFRCDPISEHNRLYWYRQTLGQGPEFLTYFQNEAQLEKSRLLSDRFSAERPKGSFSTLEIQRTEQGDSAMYLCASSLAEGVGTEAFFGQGTRLTVV.

The genes are TRBV12-5 and TRBJ1-4; 8 bases line up with TRBD1. J was trimmed by 8 bases and V by 5 bases; bases with no gene match: 7. Germline V gene sequence: CDR1 LGHNT, CDR2 FRNRAP. CDR3 size: 14 residues. The CDR3 reads CASGLGTGGEKLFF. The CDR3 DNA follows: TGTGCTAGTGGTCTGGGGACAGGTGGAGAAAAACTGTTTTTT.

This clonotype appeared many times. V gene TRBV20-1 combines with J gene TRBJ2-3; the D gene is possibly TRBD2 (6 bases). Trimming took 5 bases from V and 6 from J, leaving 21 bases between them. The germline gives CDR1 DFQATT, CDR2 SNEGSKA (reference sequence). This CDR3 spans 15 amino acids. The CDR3 reads CSAWGRQSGGDTQYF. CDR3 nucleotides: TGCAGTGCTTGGGGCCGCCAATCTGGGGGGGATACGCAGTATTTT.

This chain uses TRBV11-3 with TRBJ2-1, with D uncertain. CDR1 is SGHNT and CDR2 is YENEEA in the germline V gene. Trimming took 5 bases from V and 9 from J, leaving 11 bases between them. The CDR3 runs to 12 residues. The CDR3 sequence: CASSAHPGEQFF. The CDR3 DNA reads as TGTGCCAGCAGCGCCCATCCCGGTGAGCAGTTCTTC.

This clonotype was detected only a few times. The genes are TRBV27 and TRBJ2-5; D is tentatively TRBD1 or TRBD2 (5 bases each). Trimming left V 6 bases short and J 6 bases short, with 11 bases between. This CDR3 comprises 12 residues. The germline CDR1 and CDR2 sequences are MNHEY and SMNVEV (reference sequence). The CDR3 DNA reads as TGTGCCAGCAGCCTTACGGGACAGACCCAGTACTTC. Protein product: CASSLTGQTQYF.

This rearrangement joins TRBV5-6 to TRBJ2-7; the D is unclear. V lost 6 bases, J lost 0 bases, and 10 bases lay in between. This CDR3 has 13 amino acids. Per germline, CDR1 SGHDT and CDR2 YYEEEE. This CDR3 reads CASTDRLSYEQYF. In DNA, the CDR3 is TGTGCCAGCACCGACCGACTCTCCTACGAGCAGTACTTC.

This clonotype was observed at least ten times. J is TRBJ2-5 and V is TRBV29-1, with 16 bases lining up with TRBD2. The CDR3 totals 18 residues. The J segment lost 4 bases and the V segment lost 6 bases, leaving 14 bases of the junction unmatched. The germline V gene encodes CDR1 SQVTM and CDR2 ANQGSEA. The CDR3 spells CSVLLPGLAGGPRETQYF. The DNA for the CDR3 is TGCAGCGTCCTTCTCCCGGGACTAGCGGGAGGGCCTCGAGAGACCCAGTACTTC.

Many counts were recorded for this clonotype. The V call is TRBV12-3 or TRBV12-4, the J call TRBJ1-1; D ambiguous. This CDR3 has 11 amino acids. V lost 8 bases to trimming and J lost 5 bases, with 9 bases between them. The CDR3 DNA sequence: TGTGCCAGCGGAGGAGGGACTGAAGCTTTCTTT. Translated: CASGGGTEAFF.

This clonotype has only a few counts. Germline and junction disagree at one end, which may indicate a read error. V usage is TRBV7-7 and J usage is TRBJ2-1, with D possibly matching TRBD1 (6 bases). This CDR3 comprises 15 residues. Germline V gene data show CDR1 as SSHAT and CDR2 as FNYEAQ (reference sequence). CDR3 sequence (DNA): TGTGCTAGCAGCCCAGGGGCGAACTCCTACAATGAGCAGTTCTTC. Protein: CASSPGANSYNEQFF.

This clonotype was observed at least ten times. This sequence joins TRBV7-8 and TRBJ2-7; 12 bases match TRBD1. CDR3 length: 18 amino acids. From germline, CDR1 is SGHVS and CDR2 FQNEAQ. Trimming took 5 bases from V and 2 from J; bases not matched to a gene: 13. The CDR3 region has the DNA TGTGCCAGCAGCCGTTTGAGGGTTTGGGACAGGGGGCCCTACGAGCAGTACTTC. It yields the protein CASSRLRVWDRGPYEQYF. Complete variable domain (other parts from reference TRBV7-8 and TRBJ2-7): GAGVSQSPRYKVAKRGQDVALRCDPISGHVSLFWYQQALGQGPEFLTYFQNEAQLDKSGLPSDRFFAERPEGSVSTLKIQRTQQEDSAVYLCASSRLRVWDRGPYEQYFGPGTRLTVT.

The chain links TRBV7-7 to TRBJ2-2; 7 bases are a match to TRBD2. The CDR3 runs 16 residues. Per germline, CDR1 SSHAT and CDR2 FNYEAQ (reference sequence). V was pared by 5 bases and J by 0 bases, with 6 bases of the junction left unmatched. CDR3 bases: TGTGCCAGCAGCGTGGCTAGCGGACCGAACACCGGGGAGCTGTTTTTT. It codes for CASSVASGPNTGELFF.

This clonotype was detected only a few times. The rearrangement joins TRBV5-6 to TRBJ2-1; no firm D call. Per the germline V gene, CDR1 is SGHDT and CDR2 is YYEEEE. V was pared by 1 base and J by 9 bases, with 5 bases between. This CDR3 has 11 residues. CDR3 sequence: CASSLLREQFF. CDR3 sequence (DNA): TGTGCCAGCAGCTTGTTGCGTGAGCAGTTCTTC.

The gene calls are TRBV2 and TRBJ1-2, with D uncertain. The CDR3 runs 11 residues. Looked up from germline, CDR1 is SNHLY and CDR2 is FYNNEI. CDR3 sequence (DNA): TGTGCAAGCCTACATGTGCAGGGCTACACCTTC. This sequence encodes CASLHVQGYTF.

The table lists this clonotype with a few counts. The DNA for the CDR3 is TGCGCCAGCAGCCAAGAAAGGGAACTAGCGGGATTCTACGAGCAGTACTTC. Its translation: CASSQERELAGFYEQYF. This rearrangement joins TRBV4-1 to TRBJ2-7; 10 bases are shared with TRBD2. Germline V gene data show CDR1 as MGHRA and CDR2 as YSYEKL. V lost 0 bases to trimming and J lost 3 bases; unmatched junction nucleotides: 8. The CDR3 loop spans 17 amino acids.

J is TRBJ2-7 and V is TRBV20-1; TRBD2 is a possible D gene (7 bases). V was clipped by 1 base and J by 5 bases, with 12 bases between them. CDR1 is DFQATT, CDR2 SNEGSKA, per germline (reference sequence). The CDR3 is 13 residues long. CDR3 DNA sequence: TGCAGTGCTAGAGCGAGGGGGGGCAACGAGCAGTACTTC. Translating it yields CSARARGGNEQYF.

This rearrangement joins TRBV27 to TRBJ1-5; D remains ambiguous. Between the trimmed V and J ends, which lost 8 bases and 7 bases, there was a span of 12 bases. This CDR3 region has 12 residues. Germline loops: CDR1 MNHEY, CDR2 SMNVEV (reference sequence). The CDR3 protein is CASARPGQPQHF. The CDR3, as DNA: TGTGCCAGCGCAAGGCCGGGACAGCCCCAGCATTTT.

In its sample, this clonotype was seen many times. V usage is TRBV4-3 and J usage is TRBJ2-3, with TRBD2 matching over 9 bases. The V and J ends lost 0 bases and 3 bases, in that order; junction bases with no gene match: 4. The CDR3 is made up of 16 amino acids. Per germline, CDR1 LGHNA and CDR2 YSLEER. The CDR3 nucleotides are TGCGCCAGCAGCCAAGACACTAGCGGGTTGACAGATACGCAGTATTTT. It translates to CASSQDTSGLTDTQYF.

The chain joins TRBV6-2 or TRBV6-3 to TRBJ1-1; possible D gene TRBD1, 6 bases. V was cut by 0 bases and J by 6 bases, with 14 bases left in between. Germline CDR1 and CDR2: MNHEY and SVGEGT. The CDR3 is 15 amino acids. CDR3 DNA: TGTGCCAGCAGTTACTCGCCCCGGGGGGGGCCTGAAGCTTTCTTT. It specifies CASSYSPRGGPEAFF.

This clonotype was seen a few times. This rearrangement joins TRBV5-6 to TRBJ2-2; TRBD1 agrees at 12 bases. The length of the CDR3 is 16 residues. Trimming cost V 2 bases and J 5 bases; bases outside gene matches: 4. CDR1 and CDR2 (germline): SGHDT, YYEEEE. The CDR3 nucleotides are TGTGCCAGCAGCTTTCGGGACAGGGGGCGAACCGGGGAGCTGTTTTTT. Amino acids: CASSFRDRGRTGELFF.

J is TRBJ2-5 and V is TRBV11-3, with D possibly called TRBD1 or TRBD2 (5 bases each). The V end was cut by 4 bases, the J end by 2 bases, with 17 bases between. The CDR3 extends over 16 amino acids. Germline V CDR1 and CDR2: SGHNT, YENEEA. CDR3 sequence (DNA): TGTGCCAGCAGCTCCAGTCGGGGCAGTCAACAAGAGACCCAGTACTTC. The encoded protein is CASSSSRGSQQETQYF.

This chain uses TRBV27 with TRBJ2-2, with TRBD2 identical over 7 bases. Germline lookup yields CDR1 MNHEY and CDR2 SMNVEV (reference sequence). V shed 6 bases, J shed 4 bases, and the junction held 5 bases outside the gene matches. CDR3 length: 14 amino acids. The DNA for the CDR3 is TGTGCCAGCAGCGGGAGGCCGGGCACCGGGGAGCTGTTTTTT. Translating it yields CASSGRPGTGELFF.

This clonotype was counted at least ten times. This rearrangement joins TRBV10-3 to TRBJ2-3, with a tentative D call TRBD2 (6 bases). The V gene's germline CDR1 is ENHRY and CDR2 SYGVKD. Trimming removed 6 bases at V and 4 bases at J, with 11 bases between. CDR3 length: 13 amino acids. In nucleotides, the CDR3 is TGTGCCATCAGGGGGGGTGATGCAGATACGCAGTATTTT. It yields the protein CAIRGGDADTQYF.

In this sample, this clonotype turned up many times. The J gene is TRBJ1-5, the V gene TRBV27, with TRBD1 matching 9 bases. V shed 8 bases, J shed 5 bases, and the junction held 13 bases outside the gene matches. Germline-derived CDR1 and CDR2 are MNHEY and SMNVEV (reference sequence). The CDR3 totals 16 residues. The chain's CDR3 is CASGIPGQGIDQPQHF. In DNA, the CDR3 is TGTGCCAGCGGAATTCCGGGACAGGGTATCGATCAGCCCCAGCATTTT.

This clonotype showed up just a few times. This rearrangement joins TRBV19 to TRBJ2-4; D might be TRBD2 (6 bases). V was clipped by 3 bases and J by 8 bases, with 14 bases between them. This CDR3 comprises 14 residues. Germline CDR1 LNHDA, CDR2 SQIVND (reference sequence). As DNA, the CDR3 is TGTGCCAGTAGTATTCCCACTAGCCGAGACATTCAGTACTTC. Translated: CASSIPTSRDIQYF.

This clonotype was counted only a few times. The chain carries TRBV28 and TRBJ2-7, with a possible D match to TRBD1 (6 bases). This CDR3 has 14 residues. V was trimmed by 7 bases and J by 2 bases, leaving 15 bases between them. The germline gives CDR1 MDHEN, CDR2 SYDVKM. CDR3 loop: CASTHRVQPYEQYF. The CDR3 nucleotides read TGTGCCAGCACACACAGGGTACAGCCCTACGAGCAGTACTTC.

Written as DNA, the CDR3 is TGTGCCAGCAGCTTAGTAGCGGGGAACACTGAAGCTTTCTTT. Protein: CASSLVAGNTEAFF. V is TRBV7-9 and J is TRBJ1-1; D gene unclear. This CDR3 is 14 amino acids long. The germline V gene encodes CDR1 SEHNR and CDR2 FQNEAQ (reference sequence). The V gene lost 1 base and the J gene lost 1 base, with 7 bases spanning the gap.

This clonotype was counted many times. The V call is TRBV7-2, the J call TRBJ2-3; D remains ambiguous. V lost 6 bases to trimming and J lost 1 base, with 2 bases between them. This CDR3 contains 11 residues. Germline V gene lookup returns CDR1 SGHTA and CDR2 FQGNSA. Written as DNA, the CDR3 is TGTGCCAGCAGTCGCACAGATACGCAGTATTTT. This translates into CASSRTDTQYF.

The chain combines TRBV14 with TRBJ2-7; tentative D call: TRBD2 (6 bases). This CDR3 is 16 amino acids long. The germline V gene has CDR1 SGHDN and CDR2 FVKESK. Trimming pared 0 bases from V and 3 bases from J, leaving 15 bases between. The CDR3 is CASSQEEEGTHYEQYF. The CDR3 DNA reads as TGTGCCAGCAGCCAAGAAGAGGAGGGGACTCACTACGAGCAGTACTTC.